This T cell receptor beta chain stems from a study of CD8 T cells in ankylosing spondylitis. The study, taken as a whole, reports: The study identified a TCR beta motif of under ten highly homologous variants that appeared characteristic of ankylosing spondylitis blood. From matched ankylosing spondylitis synovial fluid, disease-linked clones were reportedly recovered at significantly enriched levels. Clones linked with disease were CD8+ and fairly uncommon in the peripheral blood.

In the case of this clonotype: Its specificity is not known.

TCRdb ran MiXCR on the 5' RACE reads and lists one entry per CDR3 protein. The data show 270,000 or so distinct CDR3 sequences, with 15% to 20% seen just once and about a third held by the top ten. The source of this sequence is a male donor with ankylosing spondylitis or in good health (not recorded which). The sequenced sample was blood, either unsorted or a sorted T cell fraction (not recorded which).

CDR3: CASSLYRDHRGEQYF. For the CDR3, the DNA is TGTGCCAGCAGTTTATACCGCGACCATCGCGGCGAGCAGTACTTC. J is TRBJ2-7 and V is TRBV27; D unresolved. Trimming shortened V by 1 base and J by 6 bases, and 16 bases separated the two germline ends. This CDR3 contains 15 residues. The germline V gene has CDR1 MNHEY and CDR2 SMNVEV (reference sequence).